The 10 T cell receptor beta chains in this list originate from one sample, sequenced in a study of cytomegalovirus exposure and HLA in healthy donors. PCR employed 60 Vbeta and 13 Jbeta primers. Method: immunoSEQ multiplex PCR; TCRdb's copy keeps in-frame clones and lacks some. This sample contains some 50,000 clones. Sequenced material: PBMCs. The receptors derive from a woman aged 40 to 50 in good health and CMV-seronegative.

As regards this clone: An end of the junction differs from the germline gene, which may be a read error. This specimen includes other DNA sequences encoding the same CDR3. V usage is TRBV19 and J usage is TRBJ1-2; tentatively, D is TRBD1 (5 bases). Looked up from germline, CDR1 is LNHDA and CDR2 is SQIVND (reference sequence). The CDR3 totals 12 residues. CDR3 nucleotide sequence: TGCGCCAGTACGTCAGGGCCAGGTGGCTACACCTTC. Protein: CASTSGPGGYTF.

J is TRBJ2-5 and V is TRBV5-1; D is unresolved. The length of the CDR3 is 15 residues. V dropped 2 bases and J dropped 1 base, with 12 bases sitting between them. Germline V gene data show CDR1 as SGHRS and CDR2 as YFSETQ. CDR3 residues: CASSFYTDTQETQYF. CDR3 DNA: TGCGCCAGCAGCTTTTACACAGACACCCAAGAGACCCAGTACTTC. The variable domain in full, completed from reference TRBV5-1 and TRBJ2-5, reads KAGVTQTPRYLIKTRGQQVTLSCSPISGHRSVSWYQQTPGQGLQFLFEYFSETQRNKGNFPGRFSGRQFSNSRSEMNVSTLELGDSALYLCASSFYTDTQETQYFGPGTRLLVL.

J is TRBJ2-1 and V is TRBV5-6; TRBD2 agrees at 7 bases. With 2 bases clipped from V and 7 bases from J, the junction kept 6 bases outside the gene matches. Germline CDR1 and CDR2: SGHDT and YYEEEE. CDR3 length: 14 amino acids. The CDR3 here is CASSFWRESNEQFF. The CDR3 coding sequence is TGTGCCAGCAGCTTCTGGCGGGAGAGTAATGAGCAGTTCTTC.

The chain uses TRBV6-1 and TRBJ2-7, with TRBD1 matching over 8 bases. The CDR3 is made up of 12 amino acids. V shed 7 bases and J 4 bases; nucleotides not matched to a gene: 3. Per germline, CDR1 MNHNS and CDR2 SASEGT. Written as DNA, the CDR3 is TGTGCCAGCACCCAGGGGGCGTACGAGCAGTACTTC. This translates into CASTQGAYEQYF.

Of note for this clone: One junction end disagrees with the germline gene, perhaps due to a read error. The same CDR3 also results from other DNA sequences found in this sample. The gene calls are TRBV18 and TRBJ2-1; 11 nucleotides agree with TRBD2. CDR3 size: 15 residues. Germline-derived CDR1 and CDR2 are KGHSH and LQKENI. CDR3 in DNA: TGCGCCAGCTCGTTGACTAGCGGGGAACACAATGAGCAGTTCTTC. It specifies CASSLTSGEHNEQFF. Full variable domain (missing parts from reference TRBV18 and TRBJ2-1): NAGVMQNPRHLVRRRGQEARLRCSPMKGHSHVYWYRQLPEEGLKFMVYLQKENIIDESGMPKERFSAEFPKEGPSILRIQQVVRGDSAAYFCASSLTSGEHNEQFFGPGTRLTVL.

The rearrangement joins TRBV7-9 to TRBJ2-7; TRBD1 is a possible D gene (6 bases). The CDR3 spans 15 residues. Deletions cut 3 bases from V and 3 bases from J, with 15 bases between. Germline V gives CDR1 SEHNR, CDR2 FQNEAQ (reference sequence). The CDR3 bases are TGTGCCAGCAGCTTCCCGGTGGCACAGGGCTACGAGCAGTACTTC. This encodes CASSFPVAQGYEQYF. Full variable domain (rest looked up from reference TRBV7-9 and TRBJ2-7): DTGVSQNPRHKITKRGQNVTFRCDPISEHNRLYWYRQTLGQGPEFLTYFQNEAQLEKSRLLSDRFSAERPKGSFSTLEIQRTEQGDSAMYLCASSFPVAQGYEQYFGPGTRLTVT.

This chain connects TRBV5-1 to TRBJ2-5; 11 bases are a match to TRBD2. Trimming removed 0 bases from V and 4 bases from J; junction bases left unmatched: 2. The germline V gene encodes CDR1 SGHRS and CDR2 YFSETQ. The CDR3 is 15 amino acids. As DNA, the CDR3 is TGCGCCAGCAGCTTGGCCCTAGCGGGAGGAGAGACCCAGTACTTC. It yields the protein CASSLALAGGETQYF.

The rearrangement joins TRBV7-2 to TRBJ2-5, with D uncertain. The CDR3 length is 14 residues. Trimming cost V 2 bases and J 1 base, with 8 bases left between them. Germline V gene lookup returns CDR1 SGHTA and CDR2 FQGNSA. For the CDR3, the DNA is TGTGCCAGCAGCTTACAGCGTTCCCAAGAGACCCAGTACTTC. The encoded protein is CASSLQRSQETQYF.

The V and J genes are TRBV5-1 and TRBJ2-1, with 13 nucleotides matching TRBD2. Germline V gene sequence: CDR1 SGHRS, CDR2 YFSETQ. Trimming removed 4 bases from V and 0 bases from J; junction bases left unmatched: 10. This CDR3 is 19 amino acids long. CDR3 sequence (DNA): TGCGCCAGCAGCCCGGGACTAGCGGGATTCTCTATCTCCTACAATGAGCAGTTCTTC. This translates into CASSPGLAGFSISYNEQFF.

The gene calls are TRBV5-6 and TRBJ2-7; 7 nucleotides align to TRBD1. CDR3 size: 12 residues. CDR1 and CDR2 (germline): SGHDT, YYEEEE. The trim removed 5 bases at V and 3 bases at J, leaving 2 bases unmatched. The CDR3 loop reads CASRGGGYEQYF. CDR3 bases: TGTGCCAGCAGAGGGGGCGGCTACGAGCAGTACTTC.